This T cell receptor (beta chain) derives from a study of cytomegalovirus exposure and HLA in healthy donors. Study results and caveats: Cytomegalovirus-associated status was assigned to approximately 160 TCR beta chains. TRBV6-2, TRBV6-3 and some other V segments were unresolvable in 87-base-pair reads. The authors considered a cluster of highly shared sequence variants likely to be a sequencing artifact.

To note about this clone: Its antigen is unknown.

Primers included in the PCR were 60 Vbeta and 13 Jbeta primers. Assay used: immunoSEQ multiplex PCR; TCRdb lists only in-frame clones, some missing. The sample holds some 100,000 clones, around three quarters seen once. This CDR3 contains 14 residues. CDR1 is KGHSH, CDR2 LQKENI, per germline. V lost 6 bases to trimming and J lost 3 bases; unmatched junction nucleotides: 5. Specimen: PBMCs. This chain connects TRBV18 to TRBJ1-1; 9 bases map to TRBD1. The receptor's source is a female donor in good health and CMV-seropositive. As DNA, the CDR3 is TGTGCCAGCTCTCCCGGGACAGGGTACACTGAAGCTTTCTTT. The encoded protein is CASSPGTGYTEAFF.